These 17 T cell receptor beta chains were sequenced from one sample in a study of cytomegalovirus exposure and HLA in healthy donors. PCR amplification relied on 60 Vbeta primers (plus 13 Jbeta primers). The data were produced by immunoSEQ multiplex PCR, yet TCRdb's version contains in-frame clones alone and is incomplete. The sample carries about 110,000 clones, roughly two thirds recorded once. The sequenced sample consisted of PBMCs. These receptors all stem from a middle-aged man in good health and CMV-seronegative.

This chain uses TRBV5-1 with TRBJ1-5, with TRBD1 matching 8 bases. This CDR3 contains 14 residues. Losses at the gene ends were 4 bases for V and 7 bases for J; bases not matched to a gene: 7. Germline assignment: CDR1 SGHRS and CDR2 YFSETQ. As DNA, the CDR3 is TGCGCCAGCAGCCCCCGGGACAGGAACCAGCCCCAGCATTTT. Protein: CASSPRDRNQPQHF.

This clone has a handful of counts. V and J are TRBV6-5 and TRBJ2-2; D not resolved. Germline values: CDR1 MNHEY, CDR2 SVGAGI. The CDR3 covers 12 residues. Trimming stripped 5 bases from V and 2 bases from J, with 3 bases between. The CDR3 sequence is CASSLNTGELFF. The CDR3 nucleotides are TGTGCCAGCAGTCTAAACACCGGGGAGCTGTTTTTT.

This clone has a handful of counts. The chain carries TRBV7-9 and TRBJ1-3; D gene uncertain. Germline CDR1 reads SEHNR; CDR2 reads FQNEAQ (reference sequence). The CDR3 length is 15 residues. V gave up 5 bases and J gave up 4 bases, with 15 bases separating them. The CDR3 nucleotides are TGTGCCAGCAGCCCCCCCCCGAGAGGGGGAAACACCATATATTTT. It is translated as CASSPPPRGGNTIYF.

In this sample, this clone turned up a few times. The rearrangement uses TRBV21-1 and TRBJ2-6; the table's D call of TRBD1 was not tested on the DNA. TRBV21-1 is marked as a pseudogene. This CDR3 spans 16 amino acids. CDR3 region: CASSNRNNSGANVLTF. The DNA of the CDR3 is TGTGCCAGCAGCAATCGAAACAACTCTGGGGCCAACGTCCTGACTTTC.

The V and J genes are TRBV27 and TRBJ2-7, with D hard to call. CDR3 length: 13 amino acids. Germline CDR1 and CDR2: MNHEY and SMNVEV (reference sequence). Trimming took off 5 bases at V and 7 bases at J, with 15 bases between the two ends. CDR3 nucleotides: TGTGCCAGCAGTAGTCTTGGGCTTTGGGAGCAGTACTTC. Protein sequence: CASSSLGLWEQYF.

The chain couples TRBV5-4 to TRBJ2-7; no clear D. Trimming left V 0 bases short and J 7 bases short, with 14 bases between. CDR1 and CDR2 from the germline V gene are SGHNT and YYREEE (reference sequence). The length of the CDR3 is 14 residues. CDR3 sequence reads: CASSLVRDPPEQYF. The CDR3 DNA follows: TGTGCCAGCAGCTTGGTGCGCGATCCCCCAGAGCAGTACTTC.

The chain couples TRBV5-1 to TRBJ2-7; D not resolved. Trimming took off 3 bases at V and 5 bases at J, with 6 bases between the two ends. This CDR3 is 11 amino acids long. Looked up from germline, CDR1 is SGHRS and CDR2 is YFSETQ. Here the CDR3 DNA reads TGCGCCAGCAGCTCAGTAAACGAGCAGTACTTC. This translates into CASSSVNEQYF.

CDR3 residues: CASSLREYGYTF. The CDR3 coding sequence is TGTGCCAGCAGCTTGAGGGAGTATGGCTACACCTTC. The chain combines TRBV5-6 with TRBJ1-2, with no clear D. The V end lost 1 base, the J end lost 5 bases, and 6 bases lay between the germline ends. The germline V gene has CDR1 SGHDT and CDR2 YYEEEE. CDR3 size: 12 residues.

The chain is built from TRBV28 and TRBJ2-5, with D possibly being TRBD2 (5 bases). This CDR3 is 16 amino acids long. Trimming took off 4 bases at V and 0 bases at J, with 15 bases between the two ends. Germline values: CDR1 MDHEN, CDR2 SYDVKM. The CDR3 here is CASSSRTGWYQETQYF. The CDR3 DNA sequence: TGTGCCAGCAGTTCACGGACGGGGTGGTACCAAGAGACCCAGTACTTC.

V gene TRBV9 combines with J gene TRBJ2-5; D remains ambiguous. Germline loops: CDR1 SGDLS, CDR2 YYNGEE. Deletions cut 3 bases from V and 5 bases from J, with 11 bases between. There are 13 residues in the CDR3. The CDR3 here is CASSAIVSETQYF. Written as DNA, the CDR3 is TGTGCCAGCAGCGCCATAGTGTCGGAGACCCAGTACTTC.

The chain carries TRBV23-1 and TRBJ1-1, with 7 bases lining up with TRBD1. TRBV23-1 is treated as an ORF (open reading frame) with a function not yet certain. The CDR3 length is 19 residues. V lost 1 base to trimming and J lost 0 bases; unmatched junction nucleotides: 14. CDR3 sequence: CASSQYMGTERNMNTEAFF. The CDR3 nucleotides read TGCGCCAGCAGTCAATACATGGGGACAGAACGAAATATGAACACTGAAGCTTTCTTT.

This clone was detected once. The genes are TRBV2 and TRBJ1-1, with 7 bases aligning to TRBD1. After removal of 9 bases from V and 1 base from J, the junction contained 5 bases not matched to a gene. Germline loops: CDR1 SNHLY, CDR2 FYNNEI. This CDR3 has 13 amino acids. CDR3 in DNA: TGTGCCAGAGGGGGCAGGCGGAACACTGAAGCTTTCTTT. It translates to CARGGRRNTEAFF.

This clone appeared a few times. The chain carries TRBV21-1 and TRBJ2-7; the table's D call TRBD2 went unverified against the DNA. TRBV21-1 represents a pseudogene. CDR3 length equals 18 residues. CDR3 nucleotide sequence: TGTGCCAGCAGCGCGGGGGGGAGACAGGGACCTGGGTTCTACGAGCAGTACTTC. Its protein is CASSAGGRQGPGFYEQYF.

The V gene is TRBV27, the J gene TRBJ2-7; the match to TRBD2 covers 7 bases. V shed 5 bases, J shed 3 bases, and the junction held 4 bases outside the gene matches. The V gene's germline CDR1 is MNHEY and CDR2 SMNVEV (reference sequence). There are 13 residues in the CDR3. CDR3 region: CASSTGGLYEQYF. The DNA for the CDR3 is TGTGCCAGCAGTACGGGGGGACTCTACGAGCAGTACTTC.

The chain has TRBV13 and TRBJ2-7, with a weak D call TRBD1 (5 bases). Deletions cut 7 bases from V and 4 bases from J, with 17 bases between. The CDR3 consists of 14 residues. CDR1 and CDR2 (germline): PRHDT, FYEKMQ (reference sequence). The CDR3 sequence: CASNPFARAYEQYF. The CDR3 nucleotides are TGTGCCAGCAATCCTTTCGCCAGGGCGTACGAGCAGTACTTC.

V and J are TRBV27 and TRBJ2-2, with 7 positions matching TRBD1. With 4 bases clipped from V and 0 bases from J, the junction kept 2 bases outside the gene matches. Germline-derived CDR1 and CDR2 are MNHEY and SMNVEV (reference sequence). The CDR3 has 15 residues. CDR3 sequence (DNA): TGTGCCAGCAGTTGGGACAGAACGAACACCGGGGAGCTGTTTTTT. This codes for CASSWDRTNTGELFF.

The chain joins TRBV6-6 to TRBJ2-3; 7 bases map to TRBD2. This CDR3 is 14 amino acids long. V lost 2 bases to trimming and J lost 6 bases; unmatched junction nucleotides: 5. In germline, CDR1 is MNHNY, CDR2 SVGAGI (reference sequence). For the CDR3, the DNA is TGTGCCAGCAGTTACGGTAGGGACTATGATACGCAGTATTTT. It encodes CASSYGRDYDTQYF.